This TCR beta chain was retrieved from a study of molecular identifiers for immune sequencing clone quantification. Study conclusions and caveats: The study reportedly detected spiked Jurkat TCR RNA from one cell among about 970,000 naive cells.

One entry per CDR3 protein, called by TCRdb with MiXCR from the PCR reads. Among 490,000 or so distinct CDR3 sequences listed, roughly 23% were seen once. Sorting captured naive CD8 T cells as CD8+CD4-CCR7+CD45RA+. A word on this clonotype: The antigen is unknown.

The sequence was collected from a human donor in good health. Some libraries in this study had Jurkat cell RNA spiked in. Sequencing used naive CD8+ T cells from blood, with Jurkat cell RNA spiked in. Subset specified: FACS-sorted CD8+CD4-CCR7+CD45RA+ naive T cells.

Here the CDR3 DNA reads TGTGCCAGCAGCTGGCGGGGACTGGTCGGGAGTTACGAGCAGTACTTC. This translates into CASSWRGLVGSYEQYF. The chain has TRBV7-2 and TRBJ2-7; a possible D gene is TRBD2 (6 bases). Germline loops: CDR1 SGHTA, CDR2 FQGNSA. This CDR3 region has 16 residues. The ends were cut back, 4 bases at V and 4 bases at J, with 20 bases in the middle.